The sequence of this T cell receptor beta chain was determined in a study of blood T cell repertoires in COVID-19. Study background: Samples of COVID-19 (acute and convalescent) were obtained from the United States, Italy and Spain.

The length of the CDR3 is 15 residues. The ends lost 1 base at V and 8 bases at J; junction bases unmatched: 5. Germline loops: CDR1 LGHDT, CDR2 YNNKEL (reference sequence). This clone was seen more than once but under ten times. Assay used: immunoSEQ multiplex PCR; TCRdb lists only in-frame clones, some missing. The sample contains under 200,000 clones, around 86% of which appear only once. This receptor was identified in a man aged 18 to 29 with acute or convalescent COVID-19. The sequencing sample was made of peripheral blood. This chain links TRBV3-1 (or the pseudogene TRBV3-2) with TRBJ1-4; 9 positions match TRBD1. CDR3 nucleotides: TGTGCCAGCAGCCAAGCCGGGACAGGGCGCGAAAAACTGTTTTTT. Its protein is CASSQAGTGREKLFF.